Below are 32 T cell receptor beta chains sequenced from a single sample in a study of T cell responses to AZD1222 COVID-19 vaccine. Repertoires were generated with immunoSEQ multiplex PCR, while TCRdb's copy carries only in-frame clones and drops some. Of approximately 80,000 clones in the sample, just under 90% were seen once. This material consisted of peripheral blood, taken on day 0 of AZD1222 vaccination. Every receptor here comes from an adult in good health.

Worth noting for this clone: Other DNA sequences of this sample code for an identical CDR3. V gene TRBV14 combines with J gene TRBJ1-2; D not resolved. Trimming pared 0 bases from V and 1 base from J, leaving 9 bases between. This CDR3 contains 15 residues. Germline-derived CDR1 and CDR2 are SGHDN and FVKESK. The CDR3 DNA is TGTGCCAGCAGCCAAGATTACGGACGTAACTATGGCTACACCTTC. Translation gives CASSQDYGRNYGYTF.

This clone was detected only a few times. V and J are TRBV6-4 and TRBJ2-1; 11 bases agree with TRBD2. The length of the CDR3 is 16 residues. Germline CDR1 is MRHNA and CDR2 is SNTAGT. Unmatched junction bases numbered 2, after V lost 0 bases and J lost 4 bases. The CDR3 nucleotides read TGTGCCAGCAGTGACTCACCTAGCGGGGGGTACAATGAGCAGTTCTTC. It translates to CASSDSPSGGYNEQFF.

This clone has just one count. The V and J genes are TRBV5-5 and TRBJ1-1; D may be TRBD1 (6 bases). Germline V CDR1 and CDR2: SGHKS, YYEKEE (reference sequence). The CDR3 has 16 amino acids. Trimming left V 3 bases short and J 1 base short, with 16 bases between. CDR3 sequence reads: CASSYFTGTTNTEAFF. CDR3 sequence (DNA): TGTGCCAGCAGCTATTTTACCGGGACAACGAACACTGAAGCTTTCTTT.

This chain joins TRBV29-1 and TRBJ2-1, with D possibly TRBD2 on 6 matching bases. The ends were cut back, 6 bases at V and 15 bases at J, with 18 bases in the middle. CDR1 and CDR2 (germline): SQVTM, ANQGSEA. CDR3 length: 11 residues. For the CDR3, the DNA is TGCAGCGTCACGAAGGCCCAGGGACTGTTCTTC. Protein product: CSVTKAQGLFF.

This clone appeared a single time. V is TRBV5-1 and J is TRBJ2-7; D not resolved. In germline, CDR1 is SGHRS, CDR2 YFSETQ. Trimming shortened V by 3 bases and J by 0 bases, and 16 bases separated the two germline ends. The CDR3 has 16 amino acids. The CDR3 protein is CASSSHLRFNSYEQYF. The CDR3 DNA sequence: TGCGCCAGCAGCTCGCACCTCAGGTTTAACTCCTACGAGCAGTACTTC. Together with reference TRBV5-1 and TRBJ2-7, the CDR3 gives the full variable domain: KAGVTQTPRYLIKTRGQQVTLSCSPISGHRSVSWYQQTPGQGLQFLFEYFSETQRNKGNFPGRFSGRQFSNSRSEMNVSTLELGDSALYLCASSSHLRFNSYEQYFGPGTRLTVT.

This clone was seen a few times. This chain links TRBV5-8 with TRBJ2-4; D not certain. Germline CDR1 is SGHTS and CDR2 is YDEGEE. CDR3 length equals 12 residues. Trimming stripped 0 bases from V and 6 bases from J, with 4 bases between. In nucleotides, the CDR3 is TGTGCCAGCAGCTTGGATTTAAACATTCAGTACTTC. Encoded protein: CASSLDLNIQYF.

The chain recombines TRBV2 with TRBJ1-2; D not certain. Trimming pared 7 bases from V and 2 bases from J, leaving 14 bases between. The CDR3 loop spans 14 amino acids. The germline V gene encodes CDR1 SNHLY and CDR2 FYNNEI. The CDR3 sequence: CASKEWASNYGYTF. CDR3 nucleotide sequence: TGTGCCAGCAAGGAGTGGGCGAGCAACTATGGCTACACCTTC.

In this sample, this clone turned up once. The rearrangement joins TRBV7-9 to TRBJ2-5; 10 bases map to TRBD2. The CDR3 length is 17 residues. V dropped 3 bases and J dropped 0; count of bases not matched to a gene: 7. The germline CDR1 and CDR2 sequences are SEHNR and FQNEAQ (reference sequence). The CDR3 nucleotides read TGTGCCAGCAGCTTGCCCCATAGCGGGGGGTACCAAGAGACCCAGTACTTC. Protein: CASSLPHSGGYQETQYF.

This clone was seen a handful of times. V gene TRBV18 combines with J gene TRBJ1-1, with D possibly TRBD1 on 5 matching bases. This CDR3 contains 15 residues. Trimming shortened V by 0 bases and J by 4 bases, and 12 bases separated the two germline ends. Germline assignment: CDR1 KGHSH and CDR2 LQKENI. CDR3 nucleotides: TGTGCCAGCTCACCACCGACGGGGGAAGCCACTGAAGCTTTCTTT. Protein: CASSPPTGEATEAFF. Drawing the rest from reference TRBV18 and TRBJ1-1, the complete variable domain is NAGVMQNPRHLVRRRGQEARLRCSPMKGHSHVYWYRQLPEEGLKFMVYLQKENIIDESGMPKERFSAEFPKEGPSILRIQQVVRGDSAAYFCASSPPTGEATEAFFGQGTRLTVV.

The chain is built from TRBV28 and TRBJ1-4; a possible D gene is TRBD1 (6 bases). This CDR3 has 14 amino acids. V was shortened by 6 bases and J by 1 base, with 9 bases between the two germline ends. The germline gives CDR1 MDHEN, CDR2 SYDVKM. CDR3: CASSRTETNEKLFF. In DNA, the CDR3 is TGTGCCAGCAGCCGGACAGAAACTAATGAAAAACTGTTTTTT.

V usage is TRBV6-6 and J usage is TRBJ1-2, with D uncertain. The V gene lost 3 bases and the J gene lost 0 bases, with 5 bases spanning the gap. CDR1 and CDR2 from the germline V gene are MNHNY and SVGAGI (reference sequence). This CDR3 is 13 amino acids long. CDR3 sequence reads: CASSYGANYGYTF. In DNA, the CDR3 is TGTGCCAGCAGTTATGGCGCTAACTATGGCTACACCTTC.

With respect to this clone: One end of the junction varies from germline; a read error may be responsible. The chain combines TRBV7-2 with TRBJ1-5, with D tentatively TRBD1 (6 bases). CDR1 is SGHTA and CDR2 is FQGNSA in the germline V gene. There are 16 residues in the CDR3. The CDR3 region has the DNA TGTGCCAGCACCTTATTCGGGATTCAGGGGAATCAGCCCCAGCATTTT. Amino acid sequence: CASTLFGIQGNQPQHF.

The rearrangement uses TRBV28 and TRBJ2-3; 10 nucleotides match TRBD1. V shed 3 bases, J shed 3 bases, and the junction held 3 bases outside the gene matches. In germline, CDR1 is MDHEN, CDR2 SYDVKM. This CDR3 has 15 residues. CDR3 coding DNA: TGTGCCAGCAGTTTTGACAGGGGGCAGACAGATACGCAGTATTTT. Residues: CASSFDRGQTDTQYF. The variable domain in full, completed from reference TRBV28 and TRBJ2-3, reads DVKVTQSSRYLVKRTGEKVFLECVQDMDHENMFWYRQDPGLGLRLIYFSYDVKMKEKGDIPEGYSVSREKKERFSLILESASTNQTSMYLCASSFDRGQTDTQYFGPGTRLTVL.

J is TRBJ1-5 and V is TRBV28; TRBD1 matches at 7 bases. With 5 bases clipped from V and 4 bases from J, the junction kept 8 bases outside the gene matches. Germline CDR1 is MDHEN and CDR2 is SYDVKM. The CDR3 is 15 amino acids. CDR3 sequence (DNA): TGTGCCAGCAGTCCACAAGGGGGCCGAAATCAGCCCCAGCATTTT. The encoded protein is CASSPQGGRNQPQHF.

This clone occurred once. The V gene is TRBV6-4, the J gene TRBJ1-1; D gene unclear. The CDR3 loop spans 14 amino acids. The ends were cut back, 6 bases at V and 5 bases at J, with 16 bases in the middle. Germline CDR1 is MRHNA and CDR2 is SNTAGT. The CDR3 nucleotides read TGTGCCAGCAGCTGGGGAGGGCCGACGACTGAAGCTTTCTTT. Its protein is CASSWGGPTTEAFF.

The J gene is TRBJ1-5, the V gene TRBV27; D not certain. CDR1 is MNHEY and CDR2 is SMNVEV in the germline V gene (reference sequence). CDR3 length equals 14 residues. V dropped 5 bases and J dropped 4 bases, with 12 bases sitting between them. The CDR3, as DNA: TGTGCCAGCAGTCGCCGGGGTATAAATCAGCCCCAGCATTTT. It specifies CASSRRGINQPQHF.

The chain combines TRBV6-6 with TRBJ1-2, with D unresolved. CDR3 length equals 15 residues. Trimming took off 6 bases at V and 1 base at J, with 15 bases between the two ends. The germline gives CDR1 MNHNY, CDR2 SVGAGI (reference sequence). CDR3 nucleotide sequence: TGTGCCAGCAGCAAGGCAGAAGGGAATAACTATGGCTACACCTTC. This encodes CASSKAEGNNYGYTF.

The chain carries TRBV30 and TRBJ1-2; tentatively, D is TRBD1 (6 bases). Trimming removed 0 bases at V and 8 bases at J, with 13 bases between. The CDR3 is 13 residues long. The germline V gene has CDR1 GTSNPN and CDR2 SVGIG (reference sequence). Here the CDR3 DNA reads TGTGCCTGGAGTGTACGGAGGGGGGGCGGCTACACCTTC. It yields the protein CAWSVRRGGGYTF.

V is TRBV4-3 and J is TRBJ1-5; no clear D. The CDR3 is made up of 14 amino acids. The ends were cut back, 0 bases at V and 7 bases at J, with 10 bases in the middle. Germline CDR1 is LGHNA and CDR2 is YSLEER. The CDR3 loop is CASSQEVNGQPQHF. DNA for the CDR3: TGCGCCAGCAGCCAAGAAGTAAACGGGCAGCCCCAGCATTTT.

This clone was counted only a few times. This CDR3 reads CASSLRDEKLFF. CDR3 sequence (DNA): TGTGCCAGCAGCTTGAGGGATGAAAAACTGTTTTTT. This chain links TRBV11-3 with TRBJ1-4; D is undetermined. Trimming left V 3 bases short and J 6 bases short, with 5 bases between. Germline CDR1 and CDR2: SGHNT and YENEEA. The CDR3 spans 12 residues.

The genes are TRBV5-1 and TRBJ1-1; D is unclear. The CDR3 totals 13 residues. Germline V gene data show CDR1 as SGHRS and CDR2 as YFSETQ. The germline V and J ends were trimmed by 5 bases and 1 base, with 9 bases remaining between them. CDR3 DNA: TGCGCCAGCAGTGACATGCAGAACACTGAAGCTTTCTTT. Translation: CASSDMQNTEAFF.

The J gene is TRBJ1-4, the V gene TRBV5-5; maybe TRBD1 (5 bases). CDR1 SGHKS and CDR2 YYEKEE come from the germline V gene (reference sequence). The V gene lost 3 bases and the J gene lost 11 bases, with 14 bases spanning the gap. The CDR3 spans 13 residues. CDR3 in amino acids: CASSYLEGAKLFF. CDR3 DNA sequence: TGTGCCAGCAGCTACCTTGAAGGGGCCAAACTGTTTTTT. Full variable domain (rest looked up from reference TRBV5-5 and TRBJ1-4): DAGVTQSPTHLIKTRGQQVTLRCSPISGHKSVSWYQQVLGQGPQFIFQYYEKEERGRGNFPDRFSARQFPNYSSELNVNALLLGDSALYLCASSYLEGAKLFFGSGTQLSVL.

The chain has TRBV9 and TRBJ2-1, with D perhaps matching TRBD1 or TRBD2 (5 bases each). Germline CDR1 and CDR2: SGDLS and YYNGEE. This CDR3 spans 14 amino acids. Deletions cut 0 bases from V and 4 bases from J, with 8 bases between. The CDR3 bases are TGTGCCAGCAGCGTAGGGGGCGGGTACAATGAGCAGTTCTTC. This sequence encodes CASSVGGGYNEQFF.

The chain links TRBV6-1 to TRBJ2-3, with D maybe TRBD1 (6 bases). This CDR3 contains 16 residues. Germline CDR1 and CDR2: MNHNS and SASEGT. Trimming shortened V by 4 bases and J by 4 bases, and 18 bases separated the two germline ends. Here the CDR3 reads CASSAMTGGYADTQYF. CDR3 nucleotides: TGTGCCAGCAGTGCCATGACAGGTGGTTACGCAGATACGCAGTATTTT.

The rearrangement joins TRBV2 to TRBJ1-4, with 7 bases matching TRBD1. This CDR3 spans 15 amino acids. Germline lookup yields CDR1 SNHLY and CDR2 FYNNEI. V gave up 7 bases and J gave up 5 bases; unmatched junction bases: 10. The CDR3 bases are TGTGCCAGCAAGAAAACAGGGGACCAAAATGAAAAACTGTTTTTT. Amino acid sequence: CASKKTGDQNEKLFF.

The rearrangement joins TRBV10-1 to TRBJ2-7; D remains ambiguous. The V gene's germline CDR1 is WNHNN and CDR2 SYGVQD (reference sequence). The CDR3 is made up of 11 amino acids. Trimming shortened V by 3 bases and J by 6 bases, and 6 bases separated the two germline ends. The CDR3 sequence is CASSDKGEQYF. DNA of the CDR3: TGCGCCAGCAGTGATAAAGGCGAGCAGTACTTC.

V and J are TRBV7-2 and TRBJ1-5; D is unclear. The germline V and J ends were trimmed by 3 bases and 6 bases, with 12 bases remaining between them. The CDR3 totals 14 residues. CDR1 is SGHTA, CDR2 FQGNSA, per germline. CDR3 residues: CASSFTPSGQPQHF. CDR3 coding DNA: TGTGCCAGCAGCTTTACCCCCTCAGGTCAGCCCCAGCATTTT.

The genes are TRBV6-5 and TRBJ2-7; TRBD2 might be the D (5 bases). Trimming pared 0 bases from V and 4 bases from J, leaving 16 bases between. The CDR3 is 16 residues long. CDR1 is MNHEY and CDR2 is SVGAGI in the germline V gene. The CDR3 DNA reads as TGTGCCAGCAGTTACTCCCTAGCAGCTGGTGGTTACGAGCAGTACTTC. It translates to CASSYSLAAGGYEQYF.

This chain links TRBV4-1 with TRBJ1-3; D is unclear. Germline CDR1 reads MGHRA; CDR2 reads YSYEKL. CDR3 length equals 16 residues. The V end was cut by 4 bases, the J end by 0 bases, with 13 bases between. This CDR3 is CASSLTGSPSGNTIYF. The CDR3 nucleotides read TGCGCCAGCAGCCTGACCGGGTCGCCCTCTGGAAACACCATATATTTT.

This chain connects TRBV7-9 to TRBJ1-2; unclear D gene. Trimming took off 1 base at V and 10 bases at J, with 7 bases between the two ends. Germline V gives CDR1 SEHNR, CDR2 FQNEAQ (reference sequence). This CDR3 is 11 amino acids long. The CDR3 nucleotides are TGTGCCAGCAGCTTAGGCCAGACCTACACCTTC. This encodes CASSLGQTYTF.

The rearrangement links TRBV18 to TRBJ1-1; D remains ambiguous. Germline CDR1 and CDR2: KGHSH and LQKENI. Deletions cut 4 bases from V and 1 base from J, with 7 bases between. The CDR3 spans 13 residues. The CDR3 nucleotides are TGTGCCAGCTCACAATCAGAGAACACTGAAGCTTTCTTT. As protein: CASSQSENTEAFF.

This rearrangement joins TRBV5-1 to TRBJ2-1; TRBD2 is a possible D gene (5 bases). The CDR3 is 11 amino acids. Trimming shortened V by 7 bases and J by 7 bases, and 9 bases separated the two germline ends. Looked up from germline, CDR1 is SGHRS and CDR2 is YFSETQ. The CDR3 DNA sequence: TGCGCCAGCCTGGGCGGGAATGAGCAGTTCTTC. Protein sequence: CASLGGNEQFF.